The clone carrying this T cell receptor beta chain is classed as medium-sized. The antigen remains undetermined. V lost 0 bases to trimming and J lost 2 bases, with 11 bases between them. Germline V CDR1 and CDR2: MNHEY, SVGAGI. The CDR3 runs to 16 residues. This specimen comes from a study of liver allograft versus peripheral blood T cells. Study information: Comparisons were made between T cell receptor repertoires found in transplanted livers and those circulating in recipients' peripheral blood.

Each CDR3 protein gets one entry after TCRdb re-called the reads with MiXCR. The repertoire holds about 7,000 distinct CDR3 sequences, roughly 17% seen once, with 6% to 9% in the top ten. Study-wide results and limits: Intragraft liver T cell receptor repertoires reportedly differed from peripheral blood repertoires.

The clonotype originates from a human patient who had a liver transplant. The graft donor may have given rise to some T cells. The V call is TRBV6-5, the J call TRBJ1-3, with D possibly matching TRBD1 (6 bases). CDR3 sequence reads: CASSYSGTGTGNTIYF. DNA for the CDR3: TGTGCCAGCAGTTACTCGGGTACAGGGACTGGAAACACCATATATTTT.